The entry below gives a single T cell receptor (beta chain) sequence along with its context. Its antigen remains unknown. The data stem from a study of T cell responses to AZD1222 COVID-19 vaccine. Study-wide results and caveats: A reported finding is that nearly half of spike-specific TCRs target unmutated variant regions. Dominant at 160-218 and 743-854, vaccine-associated CD4 TCRs also spanned spike. The sample set comprised mostly white British donors with more females, and clonal diversity was possibly underestimated.

TCRdb's copy holds only in-frame clones and misses some; the assay was immunoSEQ multiplex PCR. The top ten clones hold about 15% of a sample with some 150,000 clones, about 91% of them seen once. V shed 6 bases and J shed 4 bases, with 10 bases lying between them. CDR1 is DFQATT and CDR2 is SNEGSKA in the germline V gene (reference sequence). This CDR3 is built from 11 residues. This material consisted of peripheral blood, taken on day 0 of AZD1222 vaccination. The J gene is TRBJ2-7, the V gene TRBV20-1; D assignment may be TRBD1 or TRBD2 (5 bases each). This receptor was identified in an adult in good health. The CDR3 sequence: CSAQGPYEQYF. CDR3 sequence (DNA): TGCAGTGCCCAGGGACCGTACGAGCAGTACTTC.